This paragraph reports one T cell receptor (beta chain). Its target is unknown. This entry comes from a study of blood T cells in healthy people across ages. General observations from the study: Age brought a roughly linear fall in TCR beta diversity measured per million T cells.

Extractions gave at least 5.5 micrograms of total RNA per sample. A second PCR, run for roughly 7 to 12 cycles, used a sample-barcoded 5' primer plus a J-beta primer mix. Each sample provided no less than 2.5 million CDR3-containing paired-end reads. TCRdb reprocessed the 5' RACE reads via MiXCR and lists one record per CDR3 protein. The repertoire holds around 1.1 million distinct CDR3 sequences, with 35% to 40% as singletons. This TCR was sampled from a man aged 18 to 30 in good health. Sequenced input: blood.

CDR3 residues: CASSRRGGKNNEQFF. CDR3 in DNA: TGTGCCAGCAGTCGCAGGGGGGGGAAAAACAATGAGCAGTTCTTC. V and J are TRBV12-3 or TRBV12-4 and TRBJ2-1; D may correspond to TRBD1 or TRBD2 (7 bases each). This CDR3 spans 15 amino acids. Deletions cut 5 bases from V and 5 bases from J, with 16 bases between.